The 20 T cell receptor beta chains given below trace back to one sample, sequenced in a study of CD8 T cells in ankylosing spondylitis. Using its own MiXCR run on the 5' RACE reads, TCRdb lists one record per CDR3 protein. This table has about 280,000 distinct CDR3 sequences, 20% appearing once. Sequenced material: blood, either unsorted or a sorted T cell fraction (not recorded which). The receptors were sampled from a male donor with ankylosing spondylitis or in good health (not recorded which).

The chain carries TRBV5-1 and TRBJ2-5; D possibly corresponds to TRBD1 (7 bases). Germline loops: CDR1 SGHRS, CDR2 YFSETQ. This CDR3 has 15 amino acids. V lost 0 bases and J lost 4, with 13 bases in between. CDR3 sequence: CASSLEAGGRETQYF. The DNA of the CDR3 is TGCGCCAGCAGCTTGGAAGCAGGGGGGCGAGAGACCCAGTACTTC.

This clonotype has a handful of counts. This chain links TRBV12-3 or TRBV12-4 with TRBJ1-1; no clear D. The CDR3 runs to 12 residues. Deletions cut 7 bases from V and 2 bases from J, with 8 bases between. The CDR3 here is CASKRLNTEAFF. In nucleotides, the CDR3 is TGTGCCAGCAAGCGTCTTAACACTGAAGCTTTCTTT.

This clonotype has more than one count but fewer than ten. V gene TRBV29-1 combines with J gene TRBJ2-4; tentative D call: TRBD2 (7 bases). Germline V gives CDR1 SQVTM, CDR2 ANQGSEA. The CDR3 extends over 13 amino acids. The V end was cut by 4 bases, the J end by 3 bases, with 10 bases between. The CDR3 sequence: CSVGGGGKNIQYF. In DNA form, the CDR3 reads TGCAGCGTTGGGGGGGGCGGCAAAAACATTCAGTACTTC.

The gene calls are TRBV5-1 and TRBJ2-7; D not certain. With 0 bases removed from V and 4 bases from J, the gap between germline ends came to 11 bases. Per germline, CDR1 SGHRS and CDR2 YFSETQ. The CDR3 covers 14 residues. The CDR3 DNA reads as TGCGCCAGCAGCTTGGTACCATACTCTTACGAGCAGTACGTC. Its translation: CASSLVPYSYEQYV.

The CDR3 loop reads CASSLDGAGDEQFF. CDR3 coding DNA: TGTGCCAGCAGCTTAGATGGAGCGGGGGATGAGCAGTTCTTC. The chain carries TRBV11-2 and TRBJ2-1; 8 bases line up with TRBD2. The trim removed 0 bases at V and 8 bases at J, leaving 3 bases unmatched. This CDR3 is built from 14 residues. CDR1 and CDR2 from the germline V gene are SGHAT and FQNNGV.

This clonotype was seen a handful of times. This chain connects TRBV10-3 to TRBJ1-5, with TRBD1 identical over 7 bases. Germline values: CDR1 ENHRY, CDR2 SYGVKD. The V gene end was trimmed by 4 bases and the J gene end by 4 bases; junction bases not matched to a gene: 1. The CDR3 extends over 13 amino acids. As DNA, the CDR3 is TGTGCCATCAGTGGGGGACAGAATCAGCCCCAGCATTTT. It is translated as CAISGGQNQPQHF.

This rearrangement joins TRBV25-1 to TRBJ2-2; D is possibly TRBD1 (6 bases). The CDR3 is made up of 16 amino acids. Germline V gene lookup returns CDR1 MGHDK and CDR2 SYGVNS. The V end was cut by 1 base, the J end by 5 bases, with 14 bases between. CDR3 sequence reads: CASSEWPDRGTGELFF. The CDR3 DNA sequence: TGTGCCAGCAGTGAATGGCCGGACAGAGGGACCGGGGAGCTGTTTTTT.

This clonotype was found many times. The rearrangement joins TRBV10-2 to TRBJ2-1; TRBD2 aligns across 9 bases. CDR1 and CDR2 from the germline V gene are WSHSY and SAAADI. CDR3 size: 15 residues. Germline trimming cut 6 bases from V and 3 bases from J; bases unmatched to any gene: 6. CDR3 nucleotides: TGCGCCAGCAGCCCGTCTAGCGGGATCTACAATGAGCAGTTCTTC. Protein sequence: CASSPSSGIYNEQFF.

Ten or more counts support this clonotype. This chain links TRBV20-1 with TRBJ2-1, with 8 bases identical to TRBD1. The CDR3 length is 15 residues. With 0 bases clipped from V and 9 bases from J, the junction kept 10 bases outside the gene matches. Germline V gene lookup returns CDR1 DFQATT and CDR2 SNEGSKA (reference sequence). The CDR3 loop reads CSARDVQGAFGEQFF. The CDR3, as DNA: TGCAGTGCTAGAGATGTTCAGGGGGCCTTCGGTGAGCAGTTCTTC.

This clonotype was counted ten times or more. V gene TRBV5-1 combines with J gene TRBJ1-6; 10 positions match TRBD1. The CDR3 length is 17 residues. V gave up 4 bases and J gave up 5 bases; unmatched junction bases: 9. Looked up from germline, CDR1 is SGHRS and CDR2 is YFSETQ. CDR3 in amino acids: CASSRAGTGVDNSPLHF. The CDR3 DNA reads as TGCGCCAGCAGCCGCGCCGGGACAGGGGTTGATAATTCACCCCTCCACTTT.

The V and J genes are TRBV28 and TRBJ2-7; no clear D. V gave up 6 bases and J gave up 0 bases, with 12 bases separating them. The CDR3 is 14 residues long. Germline assignment: CDR1 MDHEN and CDR2 SYDVKM. CDR3 DNA: TGTGCCAGCAGGAACTTAAAAAGCTCCTACGAGCAGTACGTC. Translating it yields CASRNLKSSYEQYV.

This clonotype has a handful of counts. The CDR3 nucleotides read TGTGCCAGCAGTGAAGTCCTGGGGCATCAAGAGACCCAGTACTTC. Protein sequence: CASSEVLGHQETQYF. This chain links TRBV6-1 with TRBJ2-5, with D tentatively TRBD1 (5 bases). The V gene's germline CDR1 is MNHNS and CDR2 SASEGT. The CDR3 sequence is 15 residues long. The V gene lost 1 base and the J gene lost 2 bases, with 11 bases spanning the gap.

This clonotype was recorded many times. The chain links TRBV6-1 to TRBJ2-5; 8 bases agree with TRBD1. Germline V gene data show CDR1 as MNHNS and CDR2 as SASEGT. Trimming at V came to 7 bases and at J to 4 bases, leaving 5 bases not matched to a gene. This CDR3 region has 13 residues. The CDR3 reads CASNKGQGETQYF. CDR3 in DNA: TGTGCCAGCAACAAAGGACAGGGAGAGACCCAGTACTTC.

The gene calls are TRBV11-3 and TRBJ2-7; 10 bases fit TRBD1. Per the germline V gene, CDR1 is SGHNT and CDR2 is YENEEA. The CDR3 is made up of 13 amino acids. CDR3 sequence reads: CASSDKPGQGLVV. The CDR3 coding sequence is TGTGCCAGCAGCGATAAACCGGGACAGGGGCTGGTCGTC.

There are a few counts of this clonotype. V gene TRBV6-5 combines with J gene TRBJ1-2, with D perhaps matching TRBD1 (5 bases). Per the germline V gene, CDR1 is MNHEY and CDR2 is SVGAGI. V was pared by 7 bases and J by 12 bases, with 18 bases between. The CDR3 is made up of 12 amino acids. CDR3 sequence reads: CASKRSGTSNTF. DNA for the CDR3: TGTGCCAGCAAACGTTCCGGGACTTCCAACACCTTC.

The rearrangement joins TRBV29-1 to TRBJ2-1; 8 bases are shared with TRBD2. The V gene end was trimmed by 4 bases and the J gene end by 4 bases; junction bases not matched to a gene: 3. This CDR3 has 13 residues. CDR1 and CDR2 (germline): SQVTM, ANQGSEA. CDR3 in amino acids: CSVGSGGYNEQFF. The CDR3 DNA reads as TGCAGCGTTGGAAGCGGGGGTTACAATGAGCAGTTCTTC.

The CDR3 bases are TGCGCCAGCAGTGAGTTCAGGAATTCCTACGAGCAGTACGTC. Encoded protein: CASSEFRNSYEQYV. V usage is TRBV10-2 and J usage is TRBJ2-7, with no clear D. Trimming stripped 1 base from V and 1 base from J, with 8 bases between. CDR1 and CDR2 (germline): WSHSY, SAAADI. There are 14 residues in the CDR3.

A few counts support this clonotype. The rearrangement uses TRBV28 and TRBJ2-4, with D possibly matching TRBD1 (5 bases). This CDR3 comprises 14 residues. V lost 5 bases, J lost 8 bases, and 16 bases lay in between. Germline V CDR1 and CDR2: MDHEN, SYDVKM. The CDR3 sequence is CASSPGQGADIQYF. Here the CDR3 DNA reads TGTGCCAGCAGTCCCGGACAAGGGGCGGACATTCAGTACTTC.

This clonotype was counted many times. The V and J genes are TRBV10-2 and TRBJ2-3; possibly TRBD1 for D (5 bases). From germline, CDR1 is WSHSY and CDR2 SAAADI. With 1 base removed from V and 6 bases from J, the gap between germline ends came to 14 bases. This CDR3 region has 15 residues. CDR3 bases: TGCGCCAGCAGTGAGTACGGCGCAGGGTTGGATACGCAGTATTTT. Amino acids: CASSEYGAGLDTQYF.

This clonotype came up a few times. The chain recombines TRBV10-3 with TRBJ1-5; D might be TRBD1 (6 bases). Germline CDR1 and CDR2: ENHRY and SYGVKD. CDR3 length: 15 amino acids. V was shortened by 5 bases and J by 4 bases, with 15 bases between the two germline ends. The CDR3 coding sequence is TGTGCCATCAGTCCCGGGACAAACCAGAATCAGCCCCAGCATTTT. Amino acids: CAISPGTNQNQPQHF.